This TCR beta chain was sequenced in a study of beta chain features in type 1 diabetes. Isolated RNA was reverse transcribed in full, so expressed TCRB transcripts were sequenced. The assay was immunoSEQ multiplex PCR, and TCRdb's table has in-frame clones only and misses some. The data show some 44,000 clones, around 71% seen once. Points from the study as a whole: Patients with Type 1 diabetes showed moderately but significantly shorter TCRB CDR3s in all four CD4+ subsets. Equally in patients and controls, shorter templates might have been favored by PCR.

The V and J ends lost 2 bases and 4 bases, in that order; junction bases with no gene match: 2. CDR1 and CDR2 from the germline V gene are KGHSH and LQKENI. This CDR3 has 13 amino acids. Comment on this clone: Its antigen is unknown.

The source material was Tregs from blood. The source is a woman aged 18-30 years with type 1 diabetes. This chain uses TRBV18 with TRBJ2-7, with 7 bases aligning to TRBD2. CDR3 sequence: CASSPGLGYEQYF. In DNA, the CDR3 is TGTGCCAGCTCACCAGGACTAGGATACGAGCAGTACTTC.